This T cell receptor (beta chain) was recorded in a study of shared clonotypes between healthy human individuals. Study findings and constraints: Among donors, sharing of clonotypes was expected to be affected by sequencing depth.

The sorted-subset replicate PCRs were given roughly 190 ng DNA, which is tens of thousands of T cell genomes. Repertoires were generated with immunoSEQ multiplex PCR, while TCRdb's copy carries only in-frame clones and drops some. The repertoire has a few hundred thousand clones, more than 95% of them found once; the top ten carry less than 0.065%. Notes on this clone: Its antigen is not identified.

Germline values: CDR1 SGHRS, CDR2 YFSETQ. Trimming cost V 4 bases and J 2 bases, with 13 bases left between them. There are 15 residues in the CDR3. The clonotype originates from a woman in her thirties in good health. Sample: naive CD4+ T cells sorted from blood. The subset: CD45RA+ positively selected. This rearrangement joins TRBV5-1 to TRBJ2-1, with a possible D match to TRBD2 (6 bases). CDR3 region: CASSRGSWTYNEQFF. In DNA form, the CDR3 reads TGCGCCAGCAGCCGGGGGTCGTGGACCTACAATGAGCAGTTCTTC.